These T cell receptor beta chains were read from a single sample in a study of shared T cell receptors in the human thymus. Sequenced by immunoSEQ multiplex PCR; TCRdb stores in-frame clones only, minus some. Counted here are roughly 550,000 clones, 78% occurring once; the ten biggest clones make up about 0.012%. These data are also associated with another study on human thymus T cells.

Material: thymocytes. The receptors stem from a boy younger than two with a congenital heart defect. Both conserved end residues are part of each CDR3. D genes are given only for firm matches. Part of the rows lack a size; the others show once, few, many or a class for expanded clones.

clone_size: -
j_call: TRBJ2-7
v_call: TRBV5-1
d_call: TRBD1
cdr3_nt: TGCGCCAGCAGCTTGGAGATGTGGGGACAGGAGGGACCTGGCGAGCAGTACTTC
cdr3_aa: CASSLEMWGQEGPGEQYF

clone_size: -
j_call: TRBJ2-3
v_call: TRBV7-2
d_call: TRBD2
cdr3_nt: TGTGCCAGCAGCCTAGAGGGACTAGCGGGAGGGTCTAGCACAGATACGCAGTATTTT
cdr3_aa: CASSLEGLAGGSSTDTQYF

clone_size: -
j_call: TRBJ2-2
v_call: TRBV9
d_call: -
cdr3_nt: TGTGCCAGCAGCGTAGAATGCGGGACCCAGAACACCGGGGAGCTGTTTTTT
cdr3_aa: CASSVECGTQNTGELFF

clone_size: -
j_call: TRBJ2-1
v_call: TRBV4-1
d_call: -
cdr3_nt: TGCGCCAGCAGCCAAAAGGGAGCGATTGATACCTACAATGAGCAGTTCTTC
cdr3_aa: CASSQKGAIDTYNEQFF

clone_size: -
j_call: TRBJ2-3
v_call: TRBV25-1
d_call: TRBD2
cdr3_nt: TGTGCCAGTCAACTAGCGACCACAGATACGCAGTATTTT
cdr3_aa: CASQLATTDTQYF

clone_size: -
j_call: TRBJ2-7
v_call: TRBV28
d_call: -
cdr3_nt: TGTGCCAGCAGTGAGGAGTGGGAGCAGTACTTC
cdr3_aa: CASSEEWEQYF

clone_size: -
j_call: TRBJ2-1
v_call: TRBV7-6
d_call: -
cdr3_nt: TGTGCCAGCAGCCCCCCACCCAACGTAAGGGCGGGTTACAATGAGCAGTTCTTC
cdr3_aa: CASSPPPNVRAGYNEQFF

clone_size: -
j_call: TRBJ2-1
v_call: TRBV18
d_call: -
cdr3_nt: TGTGCCAGCTCACCACCAGGGGTTTTCCTTTACAATGAGCAGTTCTTC
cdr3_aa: CASSPPGVFLYNEQFF

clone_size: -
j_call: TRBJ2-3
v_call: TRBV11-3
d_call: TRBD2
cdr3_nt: TGTGCCAGCAGAGGCGGACTAGCGGGAGGGCAGGGCACAGATACGCAGTATTTT
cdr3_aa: CASRGGLAGGQGTDTQYF

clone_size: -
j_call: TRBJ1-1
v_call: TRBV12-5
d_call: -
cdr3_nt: TGTGCTAGTGGTTTGGGGCAGGGCCGCGGAGCTTTCTTT
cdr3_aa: CASGLGQGRGAFF

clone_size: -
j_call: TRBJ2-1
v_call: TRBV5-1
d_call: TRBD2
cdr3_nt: TGCGCCAGCAGCGGGACTAGTGCCAATGAGCAGTTCTTC
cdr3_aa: CASSGTSANEQFF

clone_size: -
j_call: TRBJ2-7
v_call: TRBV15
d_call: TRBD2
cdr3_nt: TGTGCCACCAGCAGAGGGTTTATAGCGGGAGGGCCTAACGAGCAGTACTTC
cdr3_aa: CATSRGFIAGGPNEQYF

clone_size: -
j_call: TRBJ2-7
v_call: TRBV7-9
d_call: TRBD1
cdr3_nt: TGTGCCAGCAGCTTCCGGGACAGGGGGCCCTACGAGCAGTACTTC
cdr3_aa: CASSFRDRGPYEQYF

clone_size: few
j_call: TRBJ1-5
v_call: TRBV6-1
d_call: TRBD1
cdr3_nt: TGTGCCAGCAGTGAGCCCCTGGGACAGGGCAAACAGCCCCAGCATTTT
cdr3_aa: CASSEPLGQGKQPQHF

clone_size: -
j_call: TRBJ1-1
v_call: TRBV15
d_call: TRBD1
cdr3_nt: TGTGCCACCAGCAGGAAGACGGGGGACAGGTCGAACACTGAAGCTTTCTTT
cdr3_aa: CATSRKTGDRSNTEAFF

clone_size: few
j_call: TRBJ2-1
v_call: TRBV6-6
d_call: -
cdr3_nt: TGTGCCAGCAGGACAAGTAACAATGAGCAGTTCTTC
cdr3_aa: CASRTSNNEQFF